This entry describes one T cell receptor (beta chain). Germline DNA was also extracted, and blood RNA derived from unsorted whole blood. The investigators made TCR beta cDNA from approximately 0.5 ug total RNA, using a constant-region primer. Researchers made the TCR beta libraries by running three nested multiplex PCR rounds with slightly modified ARM-PCR. One entry per CDR3 protein results from TCRdb running MiXCR on the multiplex PCR reads. Here the sample spans some 320,000 distinct CDR3 sequences, 50% to 70% being singletons. The data derive from a study of tumor-infiltrating lymphocytes in primary liver carcinoma. The material sequenced was peripheral blood. The sequence came from a man aged 40-49 years with primary liver carcinoma and hepatitis B virus infection.

CDR3 DNA: TGTGCCAGCAGCTCTATCGGGGGCCCAGGGATCCAGTACTTC. Protein sequence: CASSSIGGPGIQYF. The rearrangement joins TRBV11-2 to TRBJ2-5, with D perhaps being TRBD1 or TRBD2 (6 bases each). CDR1 SGHAT and CDR2 FQNNGV come from the germline V gene. This CDR3 contains 14 residues. The V gene lost 4 bases and the J gene lost 10 bases, with 19 bases spanning the gap.